The T cell receptor (beta chain) under discussion was sequenced for a study of blood T cell repertoires in COVID-19. Study as a whole: COVID-19 samples, acute and convalescent, were from the United States, Italy and Spain.

Original processing notes: The authors estimated nucleated cell counts from reference gene primer amplification. This table comes from immunoSEQ multiplex PCR, and its TCRdb copy is limited to in-frame clones, with some not included. V and J calls and clone size are given by that table; D and trimming were obtained from the DNA. The table shows under 200,000 clones, with around 80% occurring only once. From germline, CDR1 is SGHKS and CDR2 YYEKEE (reference sequence). The CDR3 runs 15 residues. The germline V and J ends were trimmed by 0 bases and 0 bases, with 9 bases remaining between them. Donors were grouped by their self-reported clinical history.

This TCR was sampled from a woman aged 55-69 years who had recovered from COVID-19. The sequencing sample was made of PBMCs or T cells enriched from blood (not recorded which). The chain uses TRBV5-5 and TRBJ1-1; D remains ambiguous. This CDR3 is CASSLDLFMNTEAFF. DNA for the CDR3: TGTGCCAGCAGCTTGGATCTGTTTATGAACACTGAAGCTTTCTTT.